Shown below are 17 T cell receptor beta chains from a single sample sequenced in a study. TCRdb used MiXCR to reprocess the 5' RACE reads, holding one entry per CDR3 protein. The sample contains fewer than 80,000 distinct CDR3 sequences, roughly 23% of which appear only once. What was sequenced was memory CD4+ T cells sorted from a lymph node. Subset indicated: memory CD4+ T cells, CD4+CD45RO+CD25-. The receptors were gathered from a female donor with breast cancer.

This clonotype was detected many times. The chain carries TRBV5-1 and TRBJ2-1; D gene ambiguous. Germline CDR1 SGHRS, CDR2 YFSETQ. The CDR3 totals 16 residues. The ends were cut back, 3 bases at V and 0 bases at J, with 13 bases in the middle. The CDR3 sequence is CASSSRLQSSYNEQFF. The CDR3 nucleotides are TGCGCCAGCAGCTCCAGGCTCCAGAGCTCCTACAATGAGCAGTTCTTC. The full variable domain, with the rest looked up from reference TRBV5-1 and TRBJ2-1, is KAGVTQTPRYLIKTRGQQVTLSCSPISGHRSVSWYQQTPGQGLQFLFEYFSETQRNKGNFPGRFSGRQFSNSRSEMNVSTLELGDSALYLCASSSRLQSSYNEQFFGPGTRLTVL.

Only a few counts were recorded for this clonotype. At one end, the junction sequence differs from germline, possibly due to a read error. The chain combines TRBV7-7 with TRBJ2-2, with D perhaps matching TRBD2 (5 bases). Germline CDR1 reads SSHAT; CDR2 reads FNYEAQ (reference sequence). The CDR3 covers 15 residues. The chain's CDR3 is CASSLRTANTGELFF. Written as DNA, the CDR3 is TGTGCTAGCAGCCTCCGGACTGCGAACACCGGGGAGCTGTTTTTT.

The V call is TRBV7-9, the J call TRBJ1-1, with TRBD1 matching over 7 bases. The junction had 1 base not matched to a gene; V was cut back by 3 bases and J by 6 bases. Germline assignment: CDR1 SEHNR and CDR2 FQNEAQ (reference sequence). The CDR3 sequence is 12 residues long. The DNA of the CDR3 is TGTGCCAGCAGCTTCACAGGGGCTGAAGCTTTCTTT. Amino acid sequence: CASSFTGAEAFF. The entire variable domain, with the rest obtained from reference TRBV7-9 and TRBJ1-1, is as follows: DTGVSQNPRHKITKRGQNVTFRCDPISEHNRLYWYRQTLGQGPEFLTYFQNEAQLEKSRLLSDRFSAERPKGSFSTLEIQRTEQGDSAMYLCASSFTGAEAFFGQGTRLTVV.

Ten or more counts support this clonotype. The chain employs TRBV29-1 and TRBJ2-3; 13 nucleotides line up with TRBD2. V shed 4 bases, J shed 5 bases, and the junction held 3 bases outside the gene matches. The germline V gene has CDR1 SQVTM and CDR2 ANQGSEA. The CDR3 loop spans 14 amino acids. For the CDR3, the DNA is TGCAGCGTTGCACTAGCGGGAGGGCGAGATACGCAGTATTTT. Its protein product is CSVALAGGRDTQYF.

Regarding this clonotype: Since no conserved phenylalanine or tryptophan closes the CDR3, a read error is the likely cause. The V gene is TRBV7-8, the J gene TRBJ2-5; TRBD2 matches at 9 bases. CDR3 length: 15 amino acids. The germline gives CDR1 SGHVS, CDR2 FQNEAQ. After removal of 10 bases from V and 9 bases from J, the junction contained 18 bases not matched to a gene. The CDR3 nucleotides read TGTGCCACAGAGGCGCCTAGCGGGGCGAAGATACCCCAGTACTGC. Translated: CATEAPSGAKIPQYC.

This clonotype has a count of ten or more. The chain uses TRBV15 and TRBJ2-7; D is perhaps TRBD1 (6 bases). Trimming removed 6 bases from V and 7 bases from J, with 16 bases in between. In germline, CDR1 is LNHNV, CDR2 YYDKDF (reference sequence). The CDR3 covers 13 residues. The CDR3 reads CATSPYLGTEQYF. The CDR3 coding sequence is TGTGCCACCAGTCCCTACCTAGGGACAGAGCAGTACTTC.

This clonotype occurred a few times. The CDR3 region has the DNA TGTGCCAGCAGCTTAGCGGGCTCCTCTGGAAACACCATATATTTT. Protein: CASSLAGSSGNTIYF. The J gene is TRBJ1-3, the V gene TRBV7-3; D gene unclear. Germline-derived CDR1 and CDR2 are SGHTA and FQGTGA. Trimming stripped 2 bases from V and 0 bases from J, with 8 bases between. This CDR3 comprises 15 residues. Variable domain in full (rest from reference TRBV7-3 and TRBJ1-3): GAGVSQTPSNKVTEKGKYVELRCDPISGHTALYWYRQSLGQGPEFLIYFQGTGAADDSGLPNDRFFAVRPEGSVSTLKIQRTERGDSAVYLCASSLAGSSGNTIYFGEGSWLTVV.

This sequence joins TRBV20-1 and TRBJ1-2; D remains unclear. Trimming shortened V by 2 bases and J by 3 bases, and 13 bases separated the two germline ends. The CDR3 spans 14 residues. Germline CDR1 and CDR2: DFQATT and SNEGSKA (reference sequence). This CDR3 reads CSARPGEKDYGYTF. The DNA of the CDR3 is TGCAGTGCTAGACCCGGGGAGAAGGACTATGGCTACACCTTC.

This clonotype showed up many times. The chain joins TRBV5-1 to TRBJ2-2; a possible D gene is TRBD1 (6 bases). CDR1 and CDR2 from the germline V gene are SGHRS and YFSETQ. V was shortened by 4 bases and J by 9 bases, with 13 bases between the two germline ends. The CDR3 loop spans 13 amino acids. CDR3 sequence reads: CASSTPDSRELFF. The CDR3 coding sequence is TGCGCCAGCAGCACGCCGGACAGTCGGGAGCTGTTTTTT.

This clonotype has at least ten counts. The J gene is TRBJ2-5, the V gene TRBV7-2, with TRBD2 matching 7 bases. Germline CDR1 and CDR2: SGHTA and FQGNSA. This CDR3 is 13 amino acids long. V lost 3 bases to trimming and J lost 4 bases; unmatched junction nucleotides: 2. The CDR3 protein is CASSFAGAETQYF. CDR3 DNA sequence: TGTGCCAGCAGCTTCGCGGGAGCAGAGACCCAGTACTTC. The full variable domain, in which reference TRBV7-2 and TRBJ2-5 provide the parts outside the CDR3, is GAGVSQSPSNKVTEKGKDVELRCDPISGHTALYWYRQSLGQGLEFLIYFQGNSAPDKSGLPSDRFSAERTGGSVSTLTIQRTQQEDSAVYLCASSFAGAETQYFGPGTRLLVL.

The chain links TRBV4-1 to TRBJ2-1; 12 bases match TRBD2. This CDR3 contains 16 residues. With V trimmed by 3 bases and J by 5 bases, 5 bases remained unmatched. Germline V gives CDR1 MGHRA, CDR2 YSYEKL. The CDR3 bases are TGCGCCAGCAGCCACAGGACTAGCGGGACAGACAATGAGCAGTTCTTC. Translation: CASSHRTSGTDNEQFF.

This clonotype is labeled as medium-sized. The CDR3 loop reads CASSLGWLAGNNEQFF. CDR3 nucleotide sequence: TGTGCCAGCAGCTTAGGTTGGCTAGCGGGCAACAATGAGCAGTTCTTC. The chain combines TRBV7-2 with TRBJ2-1; 8 bases align to TRBD2. CDR1 is SGHTA, CDR2 FQGNSA, per germline. This CDR3 is built from 16 residues. V shed 1 base, J shed 5 bases, and the junction held 7 bases outside the gene matches.

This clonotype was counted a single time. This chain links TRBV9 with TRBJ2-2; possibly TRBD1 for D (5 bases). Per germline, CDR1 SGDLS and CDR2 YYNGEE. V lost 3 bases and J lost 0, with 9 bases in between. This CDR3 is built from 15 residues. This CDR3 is CASSERQPNTGELFF. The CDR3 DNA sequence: TGTGCCAGCAGCGAGAGACAGCCGAACACCGGGGAGCTGTTTTTT.

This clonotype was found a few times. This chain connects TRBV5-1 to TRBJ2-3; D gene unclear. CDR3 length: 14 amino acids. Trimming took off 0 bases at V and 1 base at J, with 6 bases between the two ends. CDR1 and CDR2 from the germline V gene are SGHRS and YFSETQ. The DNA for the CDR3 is TGCGCCAGCAGCTTGGACACACGCACAGATACGCAGTATTTT. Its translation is CASSLDTRTDTQYF.

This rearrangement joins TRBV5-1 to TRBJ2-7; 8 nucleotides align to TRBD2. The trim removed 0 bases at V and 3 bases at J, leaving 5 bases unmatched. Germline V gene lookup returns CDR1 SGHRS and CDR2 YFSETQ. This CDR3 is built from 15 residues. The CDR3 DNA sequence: TGCGCCAGCAGCTTGGATGGCGGGGGGAACTACGAGCAGTACTTC. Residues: CASSLDGGGNYEQYF.

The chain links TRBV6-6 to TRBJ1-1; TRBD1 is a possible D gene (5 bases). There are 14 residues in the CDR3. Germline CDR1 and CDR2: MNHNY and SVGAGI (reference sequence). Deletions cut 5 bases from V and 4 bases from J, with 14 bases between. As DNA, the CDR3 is TGTGCCAGCAGTGAGGGACCGATCGGCACTGAAGCTTTCTTT. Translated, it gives CASSEGPIGTEAFF.

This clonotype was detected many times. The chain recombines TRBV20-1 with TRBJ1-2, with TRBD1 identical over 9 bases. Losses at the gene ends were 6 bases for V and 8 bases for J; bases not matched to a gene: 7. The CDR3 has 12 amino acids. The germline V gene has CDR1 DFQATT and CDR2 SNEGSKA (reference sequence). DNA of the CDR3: TGCAGTGCGCCTACAGGGGGCGACGGCTACACCTTC. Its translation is CSAPTGGDGYTF.